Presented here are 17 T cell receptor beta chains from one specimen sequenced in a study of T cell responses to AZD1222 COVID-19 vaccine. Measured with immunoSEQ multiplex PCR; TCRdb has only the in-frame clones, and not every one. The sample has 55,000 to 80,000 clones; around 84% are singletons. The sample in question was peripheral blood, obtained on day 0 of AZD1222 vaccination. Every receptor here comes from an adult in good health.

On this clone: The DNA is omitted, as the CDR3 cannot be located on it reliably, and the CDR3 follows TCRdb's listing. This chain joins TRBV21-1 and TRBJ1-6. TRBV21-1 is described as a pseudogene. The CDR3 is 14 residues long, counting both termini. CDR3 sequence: CASSKVGPGSPLHF.

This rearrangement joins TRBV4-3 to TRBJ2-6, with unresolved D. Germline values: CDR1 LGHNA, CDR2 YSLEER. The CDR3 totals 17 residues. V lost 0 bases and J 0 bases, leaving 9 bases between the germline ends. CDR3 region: CASSQDWALSGANVLTF. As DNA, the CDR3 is TGCGCCAGCAGCCAAGATTGGGCCCTCTCTGGGGCCAACGTCCTGACTTTC.

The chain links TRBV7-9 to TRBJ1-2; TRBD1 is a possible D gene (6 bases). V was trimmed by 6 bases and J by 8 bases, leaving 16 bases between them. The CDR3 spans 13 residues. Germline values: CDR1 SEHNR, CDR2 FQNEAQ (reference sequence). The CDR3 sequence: CASSPIYRDGYTF. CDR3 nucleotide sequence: TGTGCCAGCAGTCCAATCTACAGGGACGGCTACACCTTC.

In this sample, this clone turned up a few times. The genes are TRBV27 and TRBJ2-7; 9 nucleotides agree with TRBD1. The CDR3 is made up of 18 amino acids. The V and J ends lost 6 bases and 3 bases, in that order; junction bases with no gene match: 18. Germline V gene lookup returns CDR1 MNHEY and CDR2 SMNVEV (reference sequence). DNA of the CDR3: TGTGCCAGCAGGCCCCTCTCGGGTCGGGAGACAGGGGGCTACGAGCAGTACTTC. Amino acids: CASRPLSGRETGGYEQYF.

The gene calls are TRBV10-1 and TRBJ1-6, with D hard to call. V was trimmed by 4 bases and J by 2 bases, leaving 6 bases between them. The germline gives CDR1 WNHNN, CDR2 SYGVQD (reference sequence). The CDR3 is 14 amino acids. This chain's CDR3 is CASSATAYNSPLHF. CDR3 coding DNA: TGCGCCAGCAGTGCGACGGCCTATAATTCACCCCTCCACTTT.

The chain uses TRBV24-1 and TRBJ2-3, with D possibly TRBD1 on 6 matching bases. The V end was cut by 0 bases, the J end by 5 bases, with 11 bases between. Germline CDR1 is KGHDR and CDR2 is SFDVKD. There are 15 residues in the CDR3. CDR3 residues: CATSDLMGAGDTQYF. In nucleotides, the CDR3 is TGTGCCACCAGTGATTTGATGGGGGCCGGAGATACGCAGTATTTT.

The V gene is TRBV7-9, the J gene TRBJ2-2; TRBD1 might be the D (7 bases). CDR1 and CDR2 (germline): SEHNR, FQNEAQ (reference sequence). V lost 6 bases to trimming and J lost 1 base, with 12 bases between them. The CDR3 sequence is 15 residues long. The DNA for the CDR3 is TGTGCCAGCAGACAGGGGCGGGGGAACACCGGGGAGCTGTTTTTT. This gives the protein CASRQGRGNTGELFF.

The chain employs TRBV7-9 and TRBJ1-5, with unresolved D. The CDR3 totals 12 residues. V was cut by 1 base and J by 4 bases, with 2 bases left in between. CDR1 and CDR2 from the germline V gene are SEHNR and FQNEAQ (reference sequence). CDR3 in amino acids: CASSLENQPQHF. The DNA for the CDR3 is TGTGCCAGCAGCTTAGAAAATCAGCCCCAGCATTTT.

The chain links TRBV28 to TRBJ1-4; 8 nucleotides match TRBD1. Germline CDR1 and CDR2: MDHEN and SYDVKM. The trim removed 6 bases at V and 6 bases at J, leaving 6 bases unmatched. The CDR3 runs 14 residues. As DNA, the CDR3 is TGTGCCAGCAGCCGGACAGGGTCGGATGAAAAACTGTTTTTT. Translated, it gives CASSRTGSDEKLFF.

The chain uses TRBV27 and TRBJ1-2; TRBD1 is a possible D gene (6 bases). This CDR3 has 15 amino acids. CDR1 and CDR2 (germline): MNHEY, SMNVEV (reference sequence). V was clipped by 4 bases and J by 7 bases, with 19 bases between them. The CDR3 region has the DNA TGTGCCAGCAGTTCCGTTAGGGGGGCGTTTATTGGCTACACCTTC. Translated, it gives CASSSVRGAFIGYTF.

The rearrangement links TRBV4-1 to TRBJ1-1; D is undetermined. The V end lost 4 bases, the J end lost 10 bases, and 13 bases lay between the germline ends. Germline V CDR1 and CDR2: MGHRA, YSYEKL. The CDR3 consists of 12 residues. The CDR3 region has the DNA TGCGCCAGCAGCCGCTCAGGCACGGTAGCTTTCTTT. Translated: CASSRSGTVAFF.

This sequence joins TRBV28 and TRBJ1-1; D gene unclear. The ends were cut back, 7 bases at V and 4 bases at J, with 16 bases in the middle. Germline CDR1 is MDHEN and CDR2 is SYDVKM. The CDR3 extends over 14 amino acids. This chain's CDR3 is CASTPGQASTEAFF. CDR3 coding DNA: TGTGCCAGCACCCCTGGTCAGGCGAGCACTGAAGCTTTCTTT.

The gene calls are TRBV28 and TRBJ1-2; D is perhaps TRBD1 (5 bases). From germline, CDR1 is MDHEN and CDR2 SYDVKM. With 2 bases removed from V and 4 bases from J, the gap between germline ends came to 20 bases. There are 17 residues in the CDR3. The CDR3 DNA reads TGTGCCAGCAGTTTAAATACGCCTTCTGGGACCGGCTATGGCTACACCTTC. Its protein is CASSLNTPSGTGYGYTF.

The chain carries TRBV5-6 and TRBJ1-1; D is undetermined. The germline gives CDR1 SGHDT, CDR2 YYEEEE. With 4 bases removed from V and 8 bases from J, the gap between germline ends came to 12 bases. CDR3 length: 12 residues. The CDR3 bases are TGTGCCAGCAGCCCACTTGACGGAGAAGCTTTCTTT. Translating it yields CASSPLDGEAFF.

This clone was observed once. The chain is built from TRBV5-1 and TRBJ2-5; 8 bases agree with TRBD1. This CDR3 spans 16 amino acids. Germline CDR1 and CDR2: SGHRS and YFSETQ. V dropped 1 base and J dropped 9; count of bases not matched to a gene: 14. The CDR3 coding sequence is TGCGCCAGCAGCTTGCAGACAGGGGCACTTCAAGGGGCCCAGTACTTC. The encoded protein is CASSLQTGALQGAQYF.

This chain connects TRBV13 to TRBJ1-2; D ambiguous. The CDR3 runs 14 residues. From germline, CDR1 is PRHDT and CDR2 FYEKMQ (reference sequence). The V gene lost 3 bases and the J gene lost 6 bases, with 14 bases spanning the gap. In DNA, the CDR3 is TGTGCCAGCAGCTTCCTTACCGTGACGCATGGCTACACCTTC. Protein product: CASSFLTVTHGYTF.

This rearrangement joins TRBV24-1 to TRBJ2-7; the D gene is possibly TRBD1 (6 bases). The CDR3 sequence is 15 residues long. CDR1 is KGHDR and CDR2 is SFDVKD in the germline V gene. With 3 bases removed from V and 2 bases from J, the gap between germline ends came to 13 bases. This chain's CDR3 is CATSDVDSPPYEQYF. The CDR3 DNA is TGTGCCACCAGTGATGTGGACAGTCCTCCCTACGAGCAGTACTTC.